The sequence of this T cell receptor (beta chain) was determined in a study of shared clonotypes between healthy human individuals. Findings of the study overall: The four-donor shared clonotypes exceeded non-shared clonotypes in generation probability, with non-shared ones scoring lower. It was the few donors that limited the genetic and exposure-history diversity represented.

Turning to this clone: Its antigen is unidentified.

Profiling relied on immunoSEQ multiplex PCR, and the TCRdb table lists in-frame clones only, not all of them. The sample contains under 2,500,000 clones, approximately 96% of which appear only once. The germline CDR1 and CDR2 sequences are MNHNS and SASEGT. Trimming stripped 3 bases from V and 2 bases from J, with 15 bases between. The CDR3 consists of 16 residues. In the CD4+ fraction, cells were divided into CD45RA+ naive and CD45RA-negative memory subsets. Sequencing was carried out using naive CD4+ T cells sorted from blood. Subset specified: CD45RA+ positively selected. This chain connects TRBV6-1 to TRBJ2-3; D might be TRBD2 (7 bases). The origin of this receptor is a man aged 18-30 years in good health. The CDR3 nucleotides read TGTGCCAGCAGTGACCCGGGGGGCGCCACCACAGATACGCAGTATTTT. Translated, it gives CASSDPGGATTDTQYF.